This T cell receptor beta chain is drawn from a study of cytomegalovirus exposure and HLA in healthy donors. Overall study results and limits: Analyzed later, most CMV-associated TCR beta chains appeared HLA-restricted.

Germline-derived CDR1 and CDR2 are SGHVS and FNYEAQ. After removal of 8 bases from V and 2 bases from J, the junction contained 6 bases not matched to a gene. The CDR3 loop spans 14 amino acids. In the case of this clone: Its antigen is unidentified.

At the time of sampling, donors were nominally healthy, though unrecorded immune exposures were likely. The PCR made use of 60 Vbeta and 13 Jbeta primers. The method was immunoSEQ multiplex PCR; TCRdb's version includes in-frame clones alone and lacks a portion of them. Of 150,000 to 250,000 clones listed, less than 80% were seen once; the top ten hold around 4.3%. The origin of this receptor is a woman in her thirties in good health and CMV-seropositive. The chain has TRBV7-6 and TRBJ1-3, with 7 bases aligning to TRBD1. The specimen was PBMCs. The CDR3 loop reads CASQDRKTGNTIYF. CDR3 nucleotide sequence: TGTGCCAGCCAGGACAGGAAAACTGGAAACACCATATATTTT.